Below, 14 T cell receptor beta chains from the same sample are listed, as sequenced in a study. The sorted Tregs were CD4+CD25+CD127-/low cells. TCRdb fed the 5' RACE reads into MiXCR, producing one record per CDR3 protein. The sample has under 45,000 distinct CDR3 sequences, roughly 21% seen once. Sequenced material: Tregs sorted from blood. The source is a female donor with breast cancer.

The chain couples TRBV7-3 to TRBJ2-1; 7 bases line up with TRBD2. Germline loops: CDR1 SGHTA, CDR2 FQGTGA. Trimming removed 3 bases from V and 9 bases from J; junction bases left unmatched: 2. The CDR3 spans 12 residues. The CDR3 DNA reads TGTGCCAGCAGCTTTCCGGGGGGTGAGCAGTTCTTC. This sequence encodes CASSFPGGEQFF.

This chain links TRBV30 with TRBJ2-1; TRBD2 matches 14 bases. Germline V lookup: CDR1 GTSNPN, CDR2 SVGIG (reference sequence). The CDR3 totals 15 residues. The J segment lost 4 bases and the V segment lost 1 base, leaving 0 bases of the junction unmatched. The CDR3: CAWSGTSGRYNEQFF. Written as DNA, the CDR3 is TGTGCCTGGAGTGGGACTAGCGGGAGGTACAATGAGCAGTTCTTC.

On this clonotype itself: The conserved closing phenylalanine or tryptophan is absent in this CDR3, likely reflecting a read error. The CDR3 DNA reads as TGCAGTGCTTACAAAAGGATAGGACAGTTTACTAACTATGGCTACACCGTC. Its protein is CSAYKRIGQFTNYGYTV. The chain carries TRBV20-1 and TRBJ1-2, with TRBD1 as a possible D gene (6 bases). Germline CDR1 and CDR2: DFQATT and SNEGSKA (reference sequence). The CDR3 extends over 17 amino acids. The V and J ends lost 5 bases and 0 bases respectively, with 22 bases between them.

There are a few counts of this clonotype. The V gene is TRBV7-9, the J gene TRBJ2-1, with 7 bases lining up with TRBD1. From germline, CDR1 is SEHNR and CDR2 FQNEAQ (reference sequence). The CDR3 is 13 amino acids. After removal of 7 bases from V and 7 bases from J, the junction contained 7 bases not matched to a gene. The chain's CDR3 is CASIDRDVNEQFF. In nucleotides, the CDR3 is TGTGCCAGCATCGACAGGGATGTAAATGAGCAGTTCTTC.

This clonotype has ten or more counts. This chain connects TRBV6-5 to TRBJ2-7; 8 bases agree with TRBD2. The CDR3 sequence is 15 residues long. V was pared by 2 bases and J by 0 bases, with 3 bases of the junction left unmatched. Germline lookup yields CDR1 MNHEY and CDR2 SVGAGI. The CDR3 sequence: CASSYTSGSSYEQYF. CDR3 nucleotides: TGTGCCAGCAGTTACACTAGCGGCAGCTCCTACGAGCAGTACTTC.

This clonotype was found many times. This chain connects TRBV6-1 to TRBJ2-6; D gene unclear. Trimming shortened V by 5 bases and J by 0 bases, and 8 bases separated the two germline ends. The CDR3 is made up of 15 amino acids. Per the germline V gene, CDR1 is MNHNS and CDR2 is SASEGT. Here the CDR3 DNA reads TGTGCCAGCAGTTCTGACTCCTCTGGGGCCAACGTCCTGACTTTC. Its protein is CASSSDSSGANVLTF.

The V gene is TRBV28, the J gene TRBJ1-1; D unresolved. Trimming pared 10 bases from V and 0 bases from J, leaving 9 bases between. The length of the CDR3 is 12 residues. Per the germline V gene, CDR1 is MDHEN and CDR2 is SYDVKM. This chain's CDR3 is CATTIMNTEAFF. For the CDR3, the DNA is TGTGCCACAACTATCATGAACACTGAAGCTTTCTTT.

This clonotype was observed many times. In DNA, the CDR3 is TGTGCCACCAGCAGATCCCGACAGGTGCTACAAGAGACCCAGTACTTC. Its translation: CATSRSRQVLQETQYF. This sequence joins TRBV15 and TRBJ2-5; D perhaps matches TRBD1 (6 bases). This CDR3 spans 16 amino acids. The germline V gene encodes CDR1 LNHNV and CDR2 YYDKDF (reference sequence). Between the trimmed V and J ends, which lost 2 bases and 2 bases, there was a span of 15 bases.

This clonotype was detected many times. This chain uses TRBV4-2 with TRBJ2-3, with 13 bases lining up with TRBD2. The germline V gene encodes CDR1 LGHNA and CDR2 YNFKEQ. The CDR3 runs 16 residues. The ends lost 6 bases at V and 2 bases at J; junction bases unmatched: 5. This CDR3 is CASRGTSGMPTDTQYF. In nucleotides, the CDR3 is TGTGCCAGCAGGGGGACTAGCGGGATGCCCACAGATACGCAGTATTTT.

Points on this clonotype: A single base separates this from a much larger clone, so it may be a read error. The J gene is TRBJ2-5, the V gene TRBV20-1; a possible D gene is TRBD2 (6 bases). V was trimmed by 6 bases and J by 9 bases, leaving 17 bases between them. The CDR3 sequence is 12 residues long. Germline V CDR1 and CDR2: DFQATT, SNEGSKA (reference sequence). In DNA form, the CDR3 reads TGCAGTGCCCCAGCGGAGGGCGAGGCCCAGTACTTC. It yields the protein CSAPAEGEAQYF.

The chain carries TRBV29-1 and TRBJ2-1, with unresolved D. The CDR3 is 11 amino acids. The germline V gene encodes CDR1 SQVTM and CDR2 ANQGSEA. The CDR3 here is CICLVYNEQFF. CDR3 in DNA: TGCATCTGTCTAGTCTACAATGAGCAGTTCTTC.

The V gene is TRBV25-1, the J gene TRBJ2-1, with 7 bases lining up with TRBD2. V was clipped by 4 bases and J by 0 bases; unmatched bases: 15. The CDR3 runs 19 residues. CDR1 is MGHDK, CDR2 SYGVNS, per germline. The CDR3 DNA reads as TGTGCCAGCAGTGGGCCTAGCGGAAGATACCTGAGCTCCTACAATGAGCAGTTCTTC. Translated: CASSGPSGRYLSSYNEQFF.

In its sample, this clonotype was seen a few times. The chain joins TRBV9 to TRBJ2-1; TRBD1 matches at 11 bases. The V segment lost 3 bases and the J segment 8 bases; nucleotides outside the gene matches: 10. Per germline, CDR1 SGDLS and CDR2 YYNGEE. The CDR3 sequence is 16 residues long. The CDR3 is CASSALRTGGMHEQFF. The CDR3 nucleotides read TGTGCCAGCAGCGCCTTGAGGACAGGGGGCATGCATGAGCAGTTCTTC.

A few counts support this clonotype. The V and J genes are TRBV7-6 and TRBJ2-2; D remains ambiguous. The CDR3 extends over 14 amino acids. CDR1 SGHVS and CDR2 FNYEAQ come from the germline V gene. Trimming removed 0 bases at V and 2 bases at J, with 4 bases between. CDR3 sequence (DNA): TGTGCCAGCAGCTTAGCGGACAACACCGGGGAGCTGTTTTTT. It translates to CASSLADNTGELFF.